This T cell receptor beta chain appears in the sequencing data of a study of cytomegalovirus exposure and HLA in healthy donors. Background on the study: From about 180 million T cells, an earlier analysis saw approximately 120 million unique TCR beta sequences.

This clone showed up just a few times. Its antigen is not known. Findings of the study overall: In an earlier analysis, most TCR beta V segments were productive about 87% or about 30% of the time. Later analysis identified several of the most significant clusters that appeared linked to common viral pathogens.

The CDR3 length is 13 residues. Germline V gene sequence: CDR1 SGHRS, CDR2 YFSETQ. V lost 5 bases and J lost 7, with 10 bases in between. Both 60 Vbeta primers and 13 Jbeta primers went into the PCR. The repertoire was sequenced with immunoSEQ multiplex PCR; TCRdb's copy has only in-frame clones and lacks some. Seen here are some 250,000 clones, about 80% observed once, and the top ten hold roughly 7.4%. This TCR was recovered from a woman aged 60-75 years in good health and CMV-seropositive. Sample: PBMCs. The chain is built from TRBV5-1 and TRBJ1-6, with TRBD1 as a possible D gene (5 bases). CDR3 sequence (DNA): TGCGCCAGCAGACAAGGGGTGAATTCACCCCTCCACTTT. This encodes CASRQGVNSPLHF.